This TCR beta chain was retrieved from a study of cytomegalovirus exposure and HLA in healthy donors. Study-level results: Later analysis placed DRB1 highest and HLA-C lowest in TCR association rates, which differed by HLA locus.

The CDR3 is 12 amino acids. CDR1 and CDR2 from the germline V gene are SEHNR and FQNEAQ (reference sequence). This clone was seen a single time. What it recognizes is unknown. A junction boundary mismatches the germline segment, possibly from a read error. PCR used 60 Vbeta primers and 13 Jbeta primers. TCRdb's copy holds only in-frame clones and misses some; the assay was immunoSEQ multiplex PCR. Here the sample spans over 150,000 clones, 85% being singletons. V is TRBV7-9 and J is TRBJ1-1, with 7 bases aligning to TRBD1. Sequenced material: PBMCs. The clonotype originates from a man aged 25-45 years in good health and CMV-seropositive. The CDR3: CSSRGTAVKAFF. CDR3 DNA sequence: TGTTCCAGCAGGGGGACAGCCGTGAAGGCTTTCTTT.